The clone carrying this T cell receptor (beta chain) was picked up many times. Its specificity is not known. General study findings and limits: Tumor-infiltrating Treg TCR alpha and beta sequences overlapped most with tumor naive CD4+ T cells, then blood naive. In terms of TCR gene usage, tumor memory CD4+ T cells clustered together with blood and lymph node memory CD4+ cells, as well as with lymph node naive CD4+ cells. Whole repertoires were not studied in the larger cohort, only one V-J beta rearrangement.

MiXCR, applied by TCRdb to the 5' RACE reads, yields one record per CDR3 protein. The table records nearly 55,000 distinct CDR3 sequences, approximately 17% of them present only once. CDR3 length equals 16 residues. Trimming took 0 bases from V and 5 from J, leaving 13 bases between them. Germline V CDR1 and CDR2: SGHTA, FQGNSA. Naive CD4+ T cells were purified with Tregs depleted by CD25. This TCR derives from a female donor with breast cancer. Material: naive CD4+ T cells sorted from blood. As to subset: naive CD4+ T cells, CD4+CD45RA+CD25-. This chain uses TRBV7-2 with TRBJ2-2; no reliable D call. DNA for the CDR3: TGTGCCAGCAGCTTAGCAGGGTACGAAAGGACCGGGGAGCTGTTTTTT. The encoded protein is CASSLAGYERTGELFF. The whole variable domain, remainder taken from reference TRBV7-2 and TRBJ2-2, is GAGVSQSPSNKVTEKGKDVELRCDPISGHTALYWYRQSLGQGLEFLIYFQGNSAPDKSGLPSDRFSAERTGGSVSTLTIQRTQQEDSAVYLCASSLAGYERTGELFFGEGSRLTVL.